Below, 3 T cell receptor beta chains from the same sample are listed, as sequenced in a study of T cells expressing NK-cell markers. Each CDR3 protein gets one entry in TCRdb, which reprocessed the 5' RACE reads and gives no DNA. This sample's table has about 460,000 distinct CDR3 sequences. Material: blood T cells: a sorted CD56 or NKG2C T cell subset, CD4+ or CD8+ T cells, or bulk PBMC T cells (not recorded which). Receptors were obtained from a woman aged 50 to 60 in good health.

The rearrangement joins TRBV29-1 to TRBJ2-5; TCRdb selects TRBD1, and the lack of DNA leaves this call unchecked. This CDR3 region has 14 residues. Looked up from germline, CDR1 is SQVTM and CDR2 is ANQGSEA. This CDR3 is CSVEDGTGGEAQYF.

The chain recombines TRBV7-6 with TRBJ2-1; the D call of TRBD2 rests on TCRdb alone, since no DNA is present to check it. The CDR3 consists of 18 residues. Germline V lookup: CDR1 SGHVS, CDR2 FNYEAQ. This CDR3 reads CASSGKGPSGSRYNEQFF. Drawing the rest from reference TRBV7-6 and TRBJ2-1, the complete variable domain is GAGVSQSPRYKVTKRGQDVALRCDPISGHVSLYWYRQALGQGPEFLTYFNYEAQQDKSGLPNDRFSAERPEGSISTLTIQRTEQRDSAMYRCASSGKGPSGSRYNEQFFGPGTRLTVL.

The chain uses TRBV11-2 and TRBJ2-4; with no DNA, the TCRdb D assignment of TRBD1 cannot be verified. Germline lookup yields CDR1 SGHAT and CDR2 FQNNGV. The CDR3 runs 15 residues. Here the CDR3 reads CASRRTGIAKNIQYF.